This T cell receptor (beta chain) was found in a study of early T cells in non-severe SARS-CoV-2 infection. From the 5' RACE reads, TCRdb called clonotypes with MiXCR, one entry per CDR3 protein. The data show around 59,000 distinct CDR3 sequences, 8% to 9.5% seen once. On this clonotype itself: With a much larger clone just one base away, this may be a read error.

The germline V gene has CDR1 MNHEY and CDR2 SVGEGT. The CDR3 loop spans 12 amino acids. Trimming took 2 bases from V and 3 from J, leaving 5 bases between them. Sequences were obtained from whole blood. V is TRBV6-2 or TRBV6-3 and J is TRBJ2-7; no clear D. The source is an adult who was a healthcare worker with PCR-confirmed SARS-CoV-2 infection or an uninfected control (not recorded which). CDR3 in DNA: TGTGCCAGCAGTTACACTGTCTACGAGCAGTACTTC. It is translated as CASSYTVYEQYF.